This TCR beta chain is from a study of shared clonotypes between healthy human individuals. Across the whole study: CD4 naive and CD4 memory each took three plates per donor, while CD8 naive took two and CD8 memory one.

In germline, CDR1 is MNHEY, CDR2 SMNVEV (reference sequence). The CDR3 has 8 amino acids. V gave up 3 bases and J gave up 14 bases, with 2 bases separating them. The protocol was immunoSEQ multiplex PCR, while the TCRdb copy is restricted to in-frame clones and leaves out a portion. The sample records about 2.4 million clones, over 85% being singletons. This receptor was identified in a man aged 18 to 30 in good health. Some clones in this sample may be carry-over from other donors' samples. The rearrangement joins TRBV27 to TRBJ2-4; D is unresolved. Input material: naive CD4+ T cells from PBMCs. The subset: CD45RA+ positively selected. In DNA, the CDR3 is TGTGCCAGCAGTTTGAAGTACTTC. Its translation is CASSLKYF.